This passage covers 19 T cell receptor beta chains from one sample sequenced in a study of T cells in women clearing cervical HPV infection. Libraries were prepared by immunoSEQ multiplex PCR; TCRdb keeps only in-frame clonotypes and omits some of them. This repertoire includes around 16,000 clones. Sequencing used blood buffy coat. The receptors were gathered from a woman aged 18 to 75 with a cervical HPV16 infection that either progressed to CIN3+ or cleared (not recorded which).

A remark on this clone: The CDR3 is cut off 3 residues early in the read; its end comes from the germline J gene. The chain links TRBV20-1 to TRBJ1-2; TRBD1 agrees at 7 bases. Germline CDR1 DFQATT, CDR2 SNEGSKA (reference sequence). Trimming cost V 2 bases and J 2 bases; bases outside gene matches: 5. The CDR3 is 14 amino acids. The CDR3 here is CSARLLDRNYGYTF. The DNA read from the CDR3 is TGCAGTGCTAGACTCTTGGACAGGAACTATGGC.

Details on this clone: The CDR3 goes on 3 residues after the read ends, and that part is filled in from the germline J gene. V usage is TRBV7-2 and J usage is TRBJ2-1, with 9 bases fitting TRBD2. Germline values: CDR1 SGHTA, CDR2 FQGNSA. The CDR3 totals 14 residues. V was pared by 3 bases and J by 5 bases, with 2 bases of the junction left unmatched. CDR3 DNA, as far as it was read: TGTGCCAGCAGCTTTGGGACTAGCCACAATGAG. This translates into CASSFGTSHNE. The entire CDR3 protein is CASSFGTSHNEQFF.

With respect to this clone: Coverage ceases 3 residues before the CDR3 finishes, and the germline J gene fills in the end. The chain combines TRBV29-1 with TRBJ1-1; maybe TRBD1 (6 bases). CDR3 length: 13 amino acids. Trimming pared 7 bases from V and 2 bases from J, leaving 14 bases between. CDR1 is SQVTM and CDR2 is ANQGSEA in the germline V gene. Here the CDR3 reads CSADRRGNTEAFF. The CDR3 DNA, read in part, is TGCAGCGCCGACAGGAGGGGAAACACTGAA.

The CDR3 protein is CSATAGASPYEQYF. CDR3 bases read: TGCAGTGCTACAGCAGGGGCCAGTCCCTACGAG. This rearrangement joins TRBV20-1 to TRBJ2-7; the D gene is possibly TRBD1 (6 bases). The read finishes 3 residues shy of the CDR3 end, and the germline J gene is used to complete it. Trimming stripped 4 bases from V and 2 bases from J, with 15 bases between. Germline CDR1 DFQATT, CDR2 SNEGSKA (reference sequence). This CDR3 has 14 amino acids.

A note on this clone: The DNA ends 3 residues before the CDR3 does, and the rest of the CDR3 is filled in from the germline J gene. The chain uses TRBV11-3 and TRBJ2-4; weak D call: TRBD2 (5 bases). Germline CDR1 reads SGHNT; CDR2 reads YENEEA. The length of the CDR3 is 14 residues. The sequenced part of the CDR3 DNA is TGTGCCAGCAGCTTAGAGGACTCCCAATATGGT. The encoded protein is CASSLEDSQYG. The complete CDR3 reads CASSLEDSQYGQYF.

A note on this clone: The read gets to within 3 residues of the CDR3 end, and the germline J gene fills in the rest. The chain recombines TRBV6-2 or TRBV6-3 with TRBJ2-7; 7 bases agree with TRBD1. Trimming at V came to 6 bases and at J to 4 bases, leaving 6 bases not matched to a gene. Germline CDR1 reads MNHEY; CDR2 reads SVGEGT. There are 13 residues in the CDR3. CDR3: CASSSGQRYEQYF. The sequenced part of the CDR3 DNA is TGTGCCAGCAGCTCGGGACAGCGGTACGAG.

Comments on this clone: The CDR3 extends 3 residues past the end of the read, so its final part is completed from the germline J gene. The chain employs TRBV29-1 and TRBJ1-2; D is perhaps TRBD1 (5 bases). The V end was cut by 4 bases, the J end by 3 bases, with 12 bases between. Germline V lookup: CDR1 SQVTM, CDR2 ANQGSEA. The CDR3 extends over 13 amino acids. Here the CDR3 reads CSVATVLDYGYTF. The sequenced part of the CDR3 DNA is TGCAGCGTTGCGACAGTCTTGGACTATGGC.

A word on this clone: The read terminates 3 residues ahead of where the CDR3 ends, so the germline J gene completes it. V and J are TRBV6-1 and TRBJ1-2, with D possibly matching TRBD1 (6 bases). Per germline, CDR1 MNHNS and CDR2 SASEGT. The length of the CDR3 is 14 residues. Incomplete CDR3 DNA: TGTGCCAGCAGTGAAAGAGGGACATATCCCCAG. It encodes CASSERGTYPQ. The whole CDR3 protein reads CASSERGTYPQYTF.

About this clone itself: The read terminates 3 residues before the CDR3 end, so the remaining end is supplied by the germline J gene. The rearrangement uses TRBV20-1 and TRBJ2-1; the match to TRBD2 covers 8 bases. Losses at the gene ends were 3 bases for V and 4 bases for J; bases not matched to a gene: 8. Germline V gene data show CDR1 as DFQATT and CDR2 as SNEGSKA (reference sequence). The CDR3 runs to 15 residues. The CDR3 protein is CSARELAGPYNEQFF. The part of the CDR3 DNA that was read is TGCAGTGCTAGGGAGCTAGCGGGCCCTTACAATGAG.

Of note for this clone: Read sequence stops 3 residues before the CDR3 end, and the germline J gene provides the missing end. This rearrangement joins TRBV11-2 to TRBJ2-4; 7 nucleotides line up with TRBD2. The CDR3 extends over 15 amino acids. CDR1 and CDR2 from the germline V gene are SGHAT and FQNNGV. The CDR3 loop is CASSSRPRAGEDQYF. Incomplete CDR3 DNA: TGTGCCAGCAGCTCACGCCCCAGGGCGGGGGAGGAT.

Comments on this clone: The read falls 3 residues short of the CDR3 end, and the missing part is taken from the germline J gene. The chain links TRBV5-1 to TRBJ1-2; D may be TRBD1 (6 bases). Germline values: CDR1 SGHRS, CDR2 YFSETQ. The CDR3 length is 14 residues. V was trimmed by 4 bases and J by 1 base, leaving 11 bases between them. The CDR3 sequence is CASSIQGYNYGYTF. The CDR3 DNA, read in part, is TGCGCCAGCAGCATACAGGGCTATAACTATGGC.

Turning to this clone: One end of the junction does not line up with germline, which may come from a read error. Read coverage stops 3 residues before the CDR3 terminus; the germline J gene supplies the remainder. The same CDR3 also results from other DNA sequences found in this sample. V is TRBV20-1 and J is TRBJ1-3; the D gene is possibly TRBD1 (5 bases). The germline CDR1 and CDR2 sequences are DFQATT and SNEGSKA (reference sequence). The CDR3 is made up of 13 amino acids. The CDR3: CSVGQGAGNTIYF. The part of the CDR3 DNA that was read is TGCAGTGTGGGGCAGGGTGCTGGAAACACA.

Regarding this clone: Coverage ceases 3 residues before the CDR3 finishes, and the germline J gene fills in the end. This chain joins TRBV6-2 or TRBV6-3 and TRBJ1-2; no firm D call. The CDR3 is made up of 17 amino acids. CDR1 MNHEY and CDR2 SVGEGT come from the germline V gene. CDR3 DNA, as far as it was read: TGTGCCAGCAGTTACTCCCCGACTAGCGGGATATACAATGAC. Its protein product is CASSYSPTSGIYND. The complete CDR3 sequence is CASSYSPTSGIYNDYTF.

As concerns this clone: Its ends do not fully match the called genes, so a read error is possible. The read ends 3 residues shy of where the CDR3 ends; the end is completed using the germline J gene. V usage is TRBV4-2 and J usage is TRBJ2-3, with D perhaps TRBD2 (6 bases). Germline assignment: CDR1 LGHNA and CDR2 YNFKEQ. The CDR3 contains 13 residues. CDR3 DNA (partial): TGCGCCAGCAGCCTTACTAGCTCCGATACG. Protein sequence: CASSLTSSDT. The CDR3 in full is CASSLTSSDTQYF.

Comment on this clone: The read falls 3 residues short of the CDR3 end, and the missing part is taken from the germline J gene. The genes are TRBV29-1 and TRBJ2-2; possible D gene TRBD2, 6 bases. The CDR3 is 14 residues long. The V gene's germline CDR1 is SQVTM and CDR2 ANQGSEA. With 0 bases removed from V and 4 bases from J, the gap between germline ends came to 9 bases. CDR3: CSVEDGGATGELFF. The DNA read from the CDR3 is TGCAGCGTTGAAGATGGAGGGGCCACCGGGGAG.

Turning to this clone: The read ends 3 residues early relative to the CDR3; the germline J gene fills the gap. The chain joins TRBV13 to TRBJ1-6; perhaps TRBD1 as D (6 bases). Germline V gene lookup returns CDR1 PRHDT and CDR2 FYEKMQ (reference sequence). The CDR3 has 17 residues. V shed 5 bases and J shed 10 bases, with 24 bases lying between them. CDR3 residues: CASSPRGGGRFGSPLHF. CDR3 bases read: TGTGCCAGCAGCCCGCGCGGCGGGGGCCGTTTCGGATCACCC.

With respect to this clone: The read stops 3 residues short of the end of the CDR3; the missing end is completed from the germline J gene. J is TRBJ2-7 and V is TRBV5-1; 10 positions agree with TRBD2. Per the germline V gene, CDR1 is SGHRS and CDR2 is YFSETQ. The CDR3 runs to 16 residues. Trimming removed 2 bases from V and 1 base from J; junction bases left unmatched: 6. The CDR3 loop reads CASSLLAGGGSYEQYF. Partial CDR3 DNA: TGCGCCAGCAGCTTATTAGCGGGAGGTGGGTCCTACGAG.

As to this clone: Read sequence stops 3 residues before the CDR3 end, and the germline J gene provides the missing end. The chain uses TRBV11-3 and TRBJ1-2, with a possible D match to TRBD1 (5 bases). Germline loops: CDR1 SGHNT, CDR2 YENEEA. Trimming cost V 5 bases and J 0 bases, with 10 bases left between them. The CDR3 is made up of 14 amino acids. The CDR3 reads CASSLGASNYGYTF. The sequenced part of the CDR3 DNA is TGTGCCAGCAGCCTTGGGGCGTCTAACTATGGC.

To note about this clone: The missing CDR3 end, 3 residues past where the read stops, is filled in from the germline J gene. The chain joins TRBV20-1 to TRBJ1-2; 7 nucleotides match TRBD1. The CDR3 spans 15 residues. Germline V gene sequence: CDR1 DFQATT, CDR2 SNEGSKA (reference sequence). The CDR3 region is CSARGQVPITGGYTF. Partial CDR3 DNA: TGCAGTGCTCGTGGACAGGTGCCCATAACGGGGGGC.